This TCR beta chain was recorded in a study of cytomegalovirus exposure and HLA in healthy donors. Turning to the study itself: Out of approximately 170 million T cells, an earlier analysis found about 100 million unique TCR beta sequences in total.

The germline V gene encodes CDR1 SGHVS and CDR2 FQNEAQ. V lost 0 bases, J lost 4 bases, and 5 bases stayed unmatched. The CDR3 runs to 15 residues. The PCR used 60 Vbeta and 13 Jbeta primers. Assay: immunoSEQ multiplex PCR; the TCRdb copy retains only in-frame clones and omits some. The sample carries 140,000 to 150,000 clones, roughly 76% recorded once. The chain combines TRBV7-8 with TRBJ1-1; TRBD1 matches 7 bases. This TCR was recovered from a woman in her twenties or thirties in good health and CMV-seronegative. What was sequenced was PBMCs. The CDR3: CASSLARQGGTEAFF. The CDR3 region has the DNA TGTGCCAGCAGCTTAGCCAGGCAGGGGGGCACTGAAGCTTTCTTT.